Following are 27 T cell receptor beta chains from one sample sequenced in a study of blood T cell repertoires in COVID-19. Generated by immunoSEQ multiplex PCR, the TCRdb table keeps only in-frame clones and is missing some. Of 35,000 to 45,000 clones in the sample, approximately 85% were seen once. Sequenced material: peripheral blood. The source is a human donor in a cohort sampled during active COVID-19.

This sequence joins TRBV23-1 and TRBJ1-1; D gene unclear. TRBV23-1 is designated an ORF whose function remains uncertain. Trimming took off 0 bases at V and 4 bases at J, with 3 bases between the two ends. The CDR3 is made up of 12 amino acids. CDR3 loop: CASSQSGTEAFF. In DNA, the CDR3 is TGCGCCAGCAGTCAATCCGGCACTGAAGCTTTCTTT.

The chain recombines TRBV6-5 with TRBJ2-7, with D uncertain. V was trimmed by 0 bases and J by 2 bases, leaving 8 bases between them. The CDR3 sequence is 14 residues long. Germline-derived CDR1 and CDR2 are MNHEY and SVGAGI. The CDR3 sequence is CASSYSSLPYEQYF. The CDR3 DNA follows: TGTGCCAGCAGTTACTCTTCACTTCCCTACGAGCAGTACTTC.

This chain links TRBV7-9 with TRBJ2-3; TRBD1 aligns across 12 bases. Unmatched junction bases numbered 15, after V lost 5 bases and J lost 3 bases. This CDR3 has 19 amino acids. Germline CDR1 is SEHNR and CDR2 is FQNEAQ (reference sequence). The CDR3: CASSTPAGDRGRRTDTQYF. The CDR3 DNA reads as TGTGCCAGCAGCACCCCGGCGGGGGACAGGGGGCGAAGGACAGATACGCAGTATTTT.

The chain has TRBV5-1 and TRBJ2-7; TRBD1 matches at 7 bases. CDR3 length: 14 amino acids. Trimming took 5 bases from V and 1 from J; bases not matched to a gene: 6. In germline, CDR1 is SGHRS, CDR2 YFSETQ. CDR3 nucleotide sequence: TGCGCCAGCAGTCTTTGGACAGGTTCCTACGAGCAGTACTTC. This codes for CASSLWTGSYEQYF.

This clone was counted a few times. The chain uses TRBV27 and TRBJ2-7; TRBD2 aligns across 7 bases. V lost 6 bases, J lost 4 bases, and 6 bases stayed unmatched. The CDR3 is made up of 13 amino acids. Per the germline V gene, CDR1 is MNHEY and CDR2 is SMNVEV (reference sequence). The CDR3 DNA reads as TGTGCCAGCAGCCTCCACGGGGGGTACGAGCAGTACTTC. It codes for CASSLHGGYEQYF.

The chain employs TRBV5-8 and TRBJ2-1; 8 nucleotides line up with TRBD1. The CDR3 covers 15 residues. From germline, CDR1 is SGHTS and CDR2 YDEGEE. With 3 bases clipped from V and 3 bases from J, the junction kept 5 bases outside the gene matches. The CDR3 DNA reads TGTGCCAGCAGCTCCGGACAGGGCGGCTACAATGAGCAGTTCTTC. It encodes CASSSGQGGYNEQFF.

The genes are TRBV24-1 and TRBJ2-2, with D perhaps matching TRBD2 (5 bases). Germline CDR1 KGHDR, CDR2 SFDVKD. Trimming shortened V by 5 bases and J by 2 bases, and 11 bases separated the two germline ends. CDR3 length: 15 residues. The CDR3: CATSAPGLNTGELFF. The CDR3 DNA reads as TGTGCCACCAGTGCCCCCGGACTTAACACCGGGGAGCTGTTTTTT.

The genes are TRBV6-6 and TRBJ2-7; no clear D gene. V lost 2 bases and J lost 2, with 4 bases in between. CDR3 length: 12 residues. CDR1 and CDR2 (germline): MNHNY, SVGAGI (reference sequence). The CDR3 nucleotides read TGTGCCAGCAGTTACCTTACCTACGAGCAGTACTTC. This encodes CASSYLTYEQYF.

The chain links TRBV2 to TRBJ1-1; the match to TRBD1 covers 7 bases. This CDR3 spans 15 amino acids. Germline CDR1 and CDR2: SNHLY and FYNNEI. V gave up 7 bases and J gave up 1 base; unmatched junction bases: 9. The CDR3 nucleotides are TGTGCCAGCACTACGGGACAGAGTAGGAACACTGAAGCTTTCTTT. Translated: CASTTGQSRNTEAFF.

This chain uses TRBV20-1 with TRBJ2-3, with D possibly being TRBD1 (7 bases). Trimming shortened V by 7 bases and J by 8 bases, and 13 bases separated the two germline ends. This CDR3 has 11 amino acids. CDR1 and CDR2 (germline): DFQATT, SNEGSKA (reference sequence). CDR3 DNA sequence: TGCAGTGGTCCCCAGGGGGGTACGCAGTATTTT. Translation gives CSGPQGGTQYF.

The chain uses TRBV7-9 and TRBJ2-3; 9 nucleotides align to TRBD1. Germline V gene lookup returns CDR1 SEHNR and CDR2 FQNEAQ (reference sequence). Losses at the gene ends were 5 bases for V and 0 bases for J; bases not matched to a gene: 0. The CDR3 totals 14 residues. CDR3 region: CASSGTGSTDTQYF. The CDR3 DNA reads as TGTGCCAGCAGCGGGACAGGGAGCACAGATACGCAGTATTTT.

This clone was found once. This chain connects TRBV19 to TRBJ1-6; D may be TRBD1 (5 bases). The CDR3 has 16 amino acids. Trimming pared 3 bases from V and 9 bases from J, leaving 18 bases between. The germline V gene has CDR1 LNHDA and CDR2 SQIVND (reference sequence). The CDR3 reads CASSIALTAVSSPLHF. The CDR3 nucleotides are TGTGCCAGTAGTATCGCCCTGACAGCAGTTTCTTCACCCCTCCACTTT.

This clone has more than one count but fewer than ten. This sequence joins TRBV10-3 and TRBJ2-1, with a tentative D call TRBD1 (6 bases). Germline V gene lookup returns CDR1 ENHRY and CDR2 SYGVKD. The CDR3 runs 11 residues. The V and J ends lost 3 bases and 10 bases respectively, with 7 bases between them. For the CDR3, the DNA is TGTGCCATCAGTGAAGGGACAGAGCAGTTCTTC. Protein product: CAISEGTEQFF.

The chain carries TRBV6-5 and TRBJ1-1, with D unresolved. The CDR3 is 13 amino acids. CDR1 MNHEY and CDR2 SVGAGI come from the germline V gene. V was shortened by 5 bases and J by 5 bases, with 12 bases between the two germline ends. The CDR3 bases are TGTGCCAGCAGTCAGACCGGGAGGACTGAAGCTTTCTTT. It translates to CASSQTGRTEAFF.

The V call is TRBV7-2, the J call TRBJ2-7; 9 bases are a match to TRBD1. Looked up from germline, CDR1 is SGHTA and CDR2 is FQGNSA. Trimming took 3 bases from V and 1 from J; bases not matched to a gene: 1. CDR3 length: 14 amino acids. CDR3 residues: CASSLDRGSYEQYF. CDR3 DNA sequence: TGTGCCAGCAGCTTGGACAGGGGATCCTACGAGCAGTACTTC.

The V gene is TRBV10-3, the J gene TRBJ1-2; a possible D gene is TRBD1 (6 bases). V was clipped by 4 bases and J by 4 bases, with 10 bases between them. This CDR3 is built from 13 residues. Per germline, CDR1 ENHRY and CDR2 SYGVKD. This CDR3 is CAISGDRSYGYTF. DNA for the CDR3: TGTGCCATCAGTGGAGACAGGAGCTATGGCTACACCTTC.

The chain combines TRBV7-8 with TRBJ2-2; tentative D call: TRBD1 (6 bases). Germline V gives CDR1 SGHVS, CDR2 FQNEAQ. This CDR3 is 14 amino acids long. V was cut by 5 bases and J by 7 bases, with 14 bases left in between. In nucleotides, the CDR3 is TGTGCCAGCAGCGGGGGCGGCAGGGGCGGGGAGCTGTTTTTT. It translates to CASSGGGRGGELFF.

The chain joins TRBV9 to TRBJ2-5, with TRBD2 as a possible D gene (6 bases). The V end was cut by 4 bases, the J end by 2 bases, with 15 bases between. The CDR3 length is 15 residues. Germline V CDR1 and CDR2: SGDLS, YYNGEE. CDR3 protein: CASSSLGGRQETQYF. The CDR3 DNA reads TGTGCCAGCAGCAGTCTAGGAGGGCGGCAAGAGACCCAGTACTTC.

The chain has TRBV7-2 and TRBJ2-5; 9 bases fit TRBD2. In germline, CDR1 is SGHTA, CDR2 FQGNSA. J lost 2 bases, V lost 5 bases, and 12 bases had no gene match. This CDR3 is 17 amino acids long. CDR3 DNA sequence: TGTGCCAGCAGCCCCCGAGGAAGCGGGGGGACACAAGAGACCCAGTACTTC. Translating it yields CASSPRGSGGTQETQYF. Together with reference TRBV7-2 and TRBJ2-5, the CDR3 gives the full variable domain: GAGVSQSPSNKVTEKGKDVELRCDPISGHTALYWYRQSLGQGLEFLIYFQGNSAPDKSGLPSDRFSAERTGGSVSTLTIQRTQQEDSAVYLCASSPRGSGGTQETQYFGPGTRLLVL.

The chain combines TRBV7-2 with TRBJ2-7, with 12 bases lining up with TRBD2. In germline, CDR1 is SGHTA, CDR2 FQGNSA. The junction had 4 bases not matched to a gene; V was cut back by 4 bases and J by 3 bases. The CDR3 is 15 amino acids. The DNA for the CDR3 is TGTGCCAGCAGCTCTAGCGGGGGGGAGCTCTACGAGCAGTACTTC. It translates to CASSSSGGELYEQYF.

V usage is TRBV27 and J usage is TRBJ1-5, with TRBD1 matching over 12 bases. CDR1 MNHEY and CDR2 SMNVEV come from the germline V gene (reference sequence). The CDR3 extends over 17 amino acids. The V and J ends lost 3 bases and 1 base, in that order; junction bases with no gene match: 4. The DNA for the CDR3 is TGTGCCAGCAGTTTGGGACAGGGGGCGGGGAGCAATCAGCCCCAGCATTTT. Amino acid sequence: CASSLGQGAGSNQPQHF.

The CDR3 DNA sequence: TGCGCCAGCAGCTTGAGGGGACAGGGGGGCACCGGGGAGCTGTTTTTT. Residues: CASSLRGQGGTGELFF. V is TRBV5-1 and J is TRBJ2-2, with 11 bases aligning to TRBD1. Unmatched junction bases numbered 3, after V lost 1 base and J lost 4 bases. CDR3 length: 16 amino acids. Germline values: CDR1 SGHRS, CDR2 YFSETQ.

The V and J genes are TRBV3-1 (or the pseudogene TRBV3-2) and TRBJ2-5, with 11 positions matching TRBD2. In germline, CDR1 is LGHDT, CDR2 YNNKEL (reference sequence). This CDR3 has 17 amino acids. With 1 base clipped from V and 5 bases from J, the junction kept 9 bases outside the gene matches. CDR3 protein: CASSQALLAGGTETQYF. CDR3 nucleotides: TGTGCCAGCAGCCAAGCTCTGTTAGCGGGGGGGACGGAGACCCAGTACTTC.

The rearrangement uses TRBV5-4 and TRBJ2-1; D possibly corresponds to TRBD2 (6 bases). This CDR3 has 13 amino acids. Germline CDR1 SGHNT, CDR2 YYREEE (reference sequence). V was trimmed by 3 bases and J by 6 bases, leaving 10 bases between them. The CDR3 sequence: CASSSGRSNEQFF. CDR3 DNA sequence: TGTGCCAGCAGCTCGGGGAGGTCCAATGAGCAGTTCTTC.

This clone was seen a few times. This rearrangement joins TRBV9 to TRBJ1-6; unclear D gene. The CDR3 has 15 residues. Trimming left V 0 bases short and J 10 bases short, with 14 bases between. CDR1 SGDLS and CDR2 YYNGEE come from the germline V gene. The CDR3 DNA reads as TGTGCCAGCAGCGTAGGTATCGGGAGAGGGTCACCCCTCCACTTT. Translating it yields CASSVGIGRGSPLHF.

The chain is built from TRBV4-1 and TRBJ2-5, with D perhaps matching TRBD2 (5 bases). Germline CDR1 reads MGHRA; CDR2 reads YSYEKL. CDR3 length equals 14 residues. V was trimmed by 0 bases and J by 4 bases, leaving 9 bases between them. The CDR3 bases are TGCGCCAGCAGCCAAGATGAGGGATTAGAGACCCAGTACTTC. This sequence encodes CASSQDEGLETQYF.

This chain joins TRBV7-2 and TRBJ2-5; TRBD1 is a possible D gene (6 bases). V was pared by 3 bases and J by 7 bases, with 18 bases between. Germline-derived CDR1 and CDR2 are SGHTA and FQGNSA. The CDR3 consists of 15 residues. The CDR3 sequence is CASSFTGSESGTQYF. The CDR3 coding sequence is TGTGCCAGCAGCTTCACAGGGTCGGAATCGGGGACCCAGTACTTC.